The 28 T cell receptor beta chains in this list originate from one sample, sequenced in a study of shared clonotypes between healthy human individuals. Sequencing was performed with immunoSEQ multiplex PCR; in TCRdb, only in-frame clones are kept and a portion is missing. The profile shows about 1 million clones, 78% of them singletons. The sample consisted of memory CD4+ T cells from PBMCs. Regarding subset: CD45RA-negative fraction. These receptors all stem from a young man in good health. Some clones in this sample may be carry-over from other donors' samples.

CDR3 bases: TGTGCCAGCAGCTTCCCGGGACAGGGAGATCAGCCCCAGCATTTT. This sequence encodes CASSFPGQGDQPQHF. J is TRBJ1-5 and V is TRBV7-8; 9 nucleotides line up with TRBD1. From germline, CDR1 is SGHVS and CDR2 FQNEAQ. V trimming: 3 bases; J trimming: 5 bases; junction bases outside the gene matches: 5. This CDR3 spans 15 amino acids.

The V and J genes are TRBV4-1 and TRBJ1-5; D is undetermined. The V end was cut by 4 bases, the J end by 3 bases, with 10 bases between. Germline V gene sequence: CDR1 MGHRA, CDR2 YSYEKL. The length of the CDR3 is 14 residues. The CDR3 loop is CASSRPGANQPQHF. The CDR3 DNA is TGCGCCAGCAGCCGACCGGGCGCCAATCAGCCCCAGCATTTT.

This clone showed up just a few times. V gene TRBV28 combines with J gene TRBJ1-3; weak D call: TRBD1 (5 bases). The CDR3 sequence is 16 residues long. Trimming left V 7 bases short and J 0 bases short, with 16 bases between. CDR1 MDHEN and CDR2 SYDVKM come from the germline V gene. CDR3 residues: CASKGEEGHSGNTIYF. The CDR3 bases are TGTGCCAGCAAAGGGGAGGAGGGGCACTCTGGAAACACCATATATTTT.

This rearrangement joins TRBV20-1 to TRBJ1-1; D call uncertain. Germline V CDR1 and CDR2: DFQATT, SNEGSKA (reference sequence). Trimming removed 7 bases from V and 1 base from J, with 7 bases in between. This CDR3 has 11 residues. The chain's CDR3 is CSVGKNTEAFF. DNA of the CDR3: TGCAGTGTCGGAAAGAACACTGAAGCTTTCTTT.

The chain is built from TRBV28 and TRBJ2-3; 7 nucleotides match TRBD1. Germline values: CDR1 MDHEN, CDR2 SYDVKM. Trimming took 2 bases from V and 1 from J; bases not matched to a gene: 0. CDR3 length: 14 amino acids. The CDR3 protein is CASSLGTGTDTQYF. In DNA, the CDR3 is TGTGCCAGCAGTTTAGGGACAGGCACAGATACGCAGTATTTT.

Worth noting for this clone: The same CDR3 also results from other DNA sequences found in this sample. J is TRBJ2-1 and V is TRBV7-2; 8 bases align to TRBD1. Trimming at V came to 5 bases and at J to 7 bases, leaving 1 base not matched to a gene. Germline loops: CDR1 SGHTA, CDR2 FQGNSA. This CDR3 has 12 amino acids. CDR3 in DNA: TGTGCCAGCAGCAGACAGGGGAATGAGCAGTTCTTC. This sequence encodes CASSRQGNEQFF.

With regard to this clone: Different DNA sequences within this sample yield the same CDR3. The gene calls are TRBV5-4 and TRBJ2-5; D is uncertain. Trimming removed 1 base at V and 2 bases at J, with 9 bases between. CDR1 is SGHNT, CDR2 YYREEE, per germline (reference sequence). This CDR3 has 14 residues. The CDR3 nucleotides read TGTGCCAGCAGCTTGCGCGGTTCTCAAGAGACCCAGTACTTC. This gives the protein CASSLRGSQETQYF.

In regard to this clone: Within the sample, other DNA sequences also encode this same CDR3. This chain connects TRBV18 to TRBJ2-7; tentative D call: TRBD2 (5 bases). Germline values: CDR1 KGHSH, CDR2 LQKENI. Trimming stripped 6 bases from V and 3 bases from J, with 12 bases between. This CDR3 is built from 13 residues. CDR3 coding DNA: TGTGCCAGCTCCCCCGGACGGGACTACGAGCAGTACTTC. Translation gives CASSPGRDYEQYF.

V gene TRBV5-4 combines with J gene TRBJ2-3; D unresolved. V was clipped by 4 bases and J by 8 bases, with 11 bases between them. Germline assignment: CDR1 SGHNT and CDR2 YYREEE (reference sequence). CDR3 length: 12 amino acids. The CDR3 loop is CASSLDAFTQYF. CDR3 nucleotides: TGTGCCAGCAGCCTGGATGCCTTTACGCAGTATTTT.

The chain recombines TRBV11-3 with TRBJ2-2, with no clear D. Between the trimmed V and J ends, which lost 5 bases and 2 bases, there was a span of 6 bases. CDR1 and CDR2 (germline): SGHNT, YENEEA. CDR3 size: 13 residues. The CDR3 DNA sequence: TGTGCCAGCAGCCCTCTCAACACCGGGGAGCTGTTTTTT. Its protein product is CASSPLNTGELFF.

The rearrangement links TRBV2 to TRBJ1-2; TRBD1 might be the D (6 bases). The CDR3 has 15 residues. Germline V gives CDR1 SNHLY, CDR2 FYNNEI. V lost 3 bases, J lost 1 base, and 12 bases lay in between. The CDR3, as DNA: TGTGCCAGCAGTGATGGACAGAGCAATAACTATGGCTACACCTTC. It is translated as CASSDGQSNNYGYTF.

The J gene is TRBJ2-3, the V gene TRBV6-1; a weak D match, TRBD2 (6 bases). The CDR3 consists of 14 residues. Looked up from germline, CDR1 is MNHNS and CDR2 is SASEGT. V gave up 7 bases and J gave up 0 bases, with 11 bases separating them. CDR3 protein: CASTRDFSTDTQYF. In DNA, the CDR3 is TGTGCCAGCACTCGGGACTTCAGCACAGATACGCAGTATTTT.

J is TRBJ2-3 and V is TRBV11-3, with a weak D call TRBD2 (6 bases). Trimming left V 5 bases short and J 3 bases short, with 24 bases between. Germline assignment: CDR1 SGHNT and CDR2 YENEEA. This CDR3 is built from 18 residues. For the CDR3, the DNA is TGTGCCAGCAGCGGGGGGAGCGAGCCCACCCTAGTGACAGATACGCAGTATTTT. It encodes CASSGGSEPTLVTDTQYF.

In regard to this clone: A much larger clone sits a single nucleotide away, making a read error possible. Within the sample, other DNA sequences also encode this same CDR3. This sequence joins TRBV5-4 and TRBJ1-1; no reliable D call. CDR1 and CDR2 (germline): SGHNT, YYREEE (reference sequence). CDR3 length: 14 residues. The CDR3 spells CASSLGPPNTEAFF. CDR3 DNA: TGTGCCAGTAGCTTAGGGCCTCCGAACACTGAAGCTTTCTTT.

This CDR3 reads CASSEQQNTEAFF. CDR3 nucleotides: TGTGCCAGCAGTGAACAGCAGAACACTGAAGCTTTCTTT. The chain employs TRBV6-1 and TRBJ1-1, with D unclear. Trimming pared 2 bases from V and 1 base from J, leaving 5 bases between. CDR1 is MNHNS, CDR2 SASEGT, per germline. The CDR3 totals 13 residues.

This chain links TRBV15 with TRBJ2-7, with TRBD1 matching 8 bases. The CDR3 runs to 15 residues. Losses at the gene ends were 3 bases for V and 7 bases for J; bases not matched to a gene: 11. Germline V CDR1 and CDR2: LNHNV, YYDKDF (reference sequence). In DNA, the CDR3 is TGTGCCACCAGCAGGGAGGGGGCAGGGGGCTGGGAGCAGTACTTC. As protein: CATSREGAGGWEQYF.

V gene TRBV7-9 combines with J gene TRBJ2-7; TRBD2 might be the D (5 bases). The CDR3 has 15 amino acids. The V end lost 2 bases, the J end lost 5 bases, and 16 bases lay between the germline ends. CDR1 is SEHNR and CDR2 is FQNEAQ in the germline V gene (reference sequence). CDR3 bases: TGTGCCAGCAGCTTAATTAACGACGGGATTGACGAGCAGTACTTC. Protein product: CASSLINDGIDEQYF.

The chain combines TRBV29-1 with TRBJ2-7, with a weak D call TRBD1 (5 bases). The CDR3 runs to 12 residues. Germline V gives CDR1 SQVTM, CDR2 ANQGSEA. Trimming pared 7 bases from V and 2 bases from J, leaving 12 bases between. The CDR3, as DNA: TGCAGCGCTTCGACAGTCCCCTACGAGCAGTACTTC. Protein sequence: CSASTVPYEQYF.

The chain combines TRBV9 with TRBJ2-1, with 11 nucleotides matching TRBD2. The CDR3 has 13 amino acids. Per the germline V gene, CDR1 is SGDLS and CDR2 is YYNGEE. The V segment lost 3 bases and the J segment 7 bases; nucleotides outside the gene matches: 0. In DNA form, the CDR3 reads TGTGCCAGCAGCGGGACTAGCGGGAATGAGCAGTTCTTC. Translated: CASSGTSGNEQFF.

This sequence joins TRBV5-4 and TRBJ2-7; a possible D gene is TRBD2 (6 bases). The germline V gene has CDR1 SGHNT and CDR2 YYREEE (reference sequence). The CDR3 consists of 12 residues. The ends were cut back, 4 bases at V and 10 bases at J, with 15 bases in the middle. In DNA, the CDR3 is TGTGCCAGCAGCCCGCTAGGAGGGGAACAGTACTTC. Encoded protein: CASSPLGGEQYF.

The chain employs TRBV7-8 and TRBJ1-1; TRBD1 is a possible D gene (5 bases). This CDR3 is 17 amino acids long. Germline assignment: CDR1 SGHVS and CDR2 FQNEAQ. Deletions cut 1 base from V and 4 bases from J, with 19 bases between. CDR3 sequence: CASSLEGGQGWFTEAFF. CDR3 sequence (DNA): TGTGCCAGCAGCTTAGAGGGTGGGCAGGGTTGGTTCACTGAAGCTTTCTTT.

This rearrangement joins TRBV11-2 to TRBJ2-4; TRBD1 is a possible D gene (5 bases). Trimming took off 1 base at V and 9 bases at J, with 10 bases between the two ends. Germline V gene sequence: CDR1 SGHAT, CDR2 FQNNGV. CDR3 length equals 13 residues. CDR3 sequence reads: CASSLGVRVIQYF. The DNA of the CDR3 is TGTGCCAGCAGCTTAGGCGTCAGGGTCATTCAGTACTTC.

The CDR3 DNA reads TGTGCCAGCATGACAGGGAACTATGGCTACACCTTC. Translating gives CASMTGNYGYTF. This chain links TRBV6-4 with TRBJ1-2; 7 nucleotides match TRBD1. Losses at the gene ends were 7 bases for V and 2 bases for J; bases not matched to a gene: 1. The CDR3 has 12 residues. CDR1 is MRHNA, CDR2 SNTAGT, per germline.

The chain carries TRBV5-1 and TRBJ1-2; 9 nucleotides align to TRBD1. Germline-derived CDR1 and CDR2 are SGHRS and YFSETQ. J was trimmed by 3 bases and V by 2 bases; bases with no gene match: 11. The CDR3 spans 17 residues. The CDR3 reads CASSFGARDREYYGYTF. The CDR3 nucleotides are TGCGCCAGCAGCTTTGGGGCCCGGGACAGGGAGTACTATGGCTACACCTTC.

CDR3 protein: CASSLGPRETQYF. The CDR3 DNA sequence: TGTGCCAGCAGCTTAGGTCCCCGCGAGACCCAGTACTTC. J is TRBJ2-5 and V is TRBV11-2, with D unclear. CDR1 and CDR2 from the germline V gene are SGHAT and FQNNGV. This CDR3 has 13 residues. Trimming cost V 1 base and J 5 bases, with 8 bases left between them.

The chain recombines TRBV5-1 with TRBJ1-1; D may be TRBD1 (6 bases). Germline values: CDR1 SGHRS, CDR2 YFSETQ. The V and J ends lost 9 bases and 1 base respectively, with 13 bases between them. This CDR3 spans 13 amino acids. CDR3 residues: CATRDTPNTEAFF. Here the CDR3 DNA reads TGCGCCACCCGGGACACACCGAACACTGAAGCTTTCTTT. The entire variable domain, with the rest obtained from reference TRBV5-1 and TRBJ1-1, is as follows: KAGVTQTPRYLIKTRGQQVTLSCSPISGHRSVSWYQQTPGQGLQFLFEYFSETQRNKGNFPGRFSGRQFSNSRSEMNVSTLELGDSALYLCATRDTPNTEAFFGQGTRLTVV.

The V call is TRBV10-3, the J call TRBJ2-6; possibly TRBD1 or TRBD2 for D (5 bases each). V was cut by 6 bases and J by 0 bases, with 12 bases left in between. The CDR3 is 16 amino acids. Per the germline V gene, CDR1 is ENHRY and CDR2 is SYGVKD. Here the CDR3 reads CAISGDRGSGANVLTF. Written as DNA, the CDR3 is TGTGCCATCAGCGGGGACCGGGGCTCTGGGGCCAACGTCCTGACTTTC.

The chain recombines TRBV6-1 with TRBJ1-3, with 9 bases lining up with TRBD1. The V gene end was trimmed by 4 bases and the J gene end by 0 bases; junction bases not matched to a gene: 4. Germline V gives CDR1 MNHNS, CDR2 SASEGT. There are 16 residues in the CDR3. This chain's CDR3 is CASSVGDRDSGNTIYF. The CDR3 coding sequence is TGTGCCAGCAGTGTAGGGGACAGGGACTCTGGAAACACCATATATTTT.